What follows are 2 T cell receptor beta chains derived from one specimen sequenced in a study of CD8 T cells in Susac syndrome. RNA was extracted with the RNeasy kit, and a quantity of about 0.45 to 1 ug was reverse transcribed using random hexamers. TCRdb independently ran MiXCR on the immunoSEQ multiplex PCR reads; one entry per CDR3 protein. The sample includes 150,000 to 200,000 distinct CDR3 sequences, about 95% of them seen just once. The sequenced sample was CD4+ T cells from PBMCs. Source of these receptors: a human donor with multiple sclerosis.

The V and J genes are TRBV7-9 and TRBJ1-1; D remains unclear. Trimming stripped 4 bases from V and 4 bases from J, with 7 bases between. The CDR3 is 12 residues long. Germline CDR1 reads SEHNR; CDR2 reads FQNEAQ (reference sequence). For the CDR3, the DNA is TGTGCCAGCAGCTCTAGCGGCACTGAAGCTTTCTTT. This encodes CASSSSGTEAFF.

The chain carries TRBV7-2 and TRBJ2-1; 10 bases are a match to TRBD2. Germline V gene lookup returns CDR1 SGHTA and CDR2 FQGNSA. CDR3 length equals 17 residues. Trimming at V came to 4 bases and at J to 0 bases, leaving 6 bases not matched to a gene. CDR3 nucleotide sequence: TGTGCCAGCAGCTCGCAAGCGGGAGGGCCCTCCTACAATGAGCAGTTCTTC. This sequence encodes CASSSQAGGPSYNEQFF. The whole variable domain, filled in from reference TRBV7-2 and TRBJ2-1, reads GAGVSQSPSNKVTEKGKDVELRCDPISGHTALYWYRQSLGQGLEFLIYFQGNSAPDKSGLPSDRFSAERTGGSVSTLTIQRTQQEDSAVYLCASSSQAGGPSYNEQFFGPGTRLTVL.